These T cell receptor beta chains were read from a single sample in a study of blood T cell repertoires in COVID-19. Using immunoSEQ multiplex PCR, the repertoire was profiled, and TCRdb retains in-frame clones only, with some absent. Of around 320,000 clones in the sample, approximately 89% were seen once. Sample: PBMCs or T cells enriched from blood (not recorded which). The receptors originated from a woman between 45 and 60 years old who had been exposed to COVID-19. CDR3s include the opening cysteine and the closing phenylalanine or tryptophan.

15 | TRBV5-4 | CASSPKGGSSYEQYF
17 | TRBV3-1/TRBV3-2 | CASSHQRGSSSTDTQYF
11 | TRBV20-1 | CSALVRGIQYF
12 | TRBV12-3/TRBV12-4 | CASSFSFQPQHF
13 | TRBV28 | CASSPQGYYEQYF
14 | TRBV16 | CASRQTGRGEKLFF
14 | TRBV27 | CASSPRPGTYGYTF
13 | TRBV3-1/TRBV3-2 | CACQMAVRGEQFF
15 | TRBV25-1 | CASSRTGGALDGYTF
15 | TRBV27 | CASSPEGARNTEAFF
14 | TRBV5-1 | CASTNGQINEKLFF
16 | TRBV7-9 | CASSTWTSGVADTQYF
14 | TRBV2 | CASSSRQGGDEQFF
15 | TRBV6-1 | CASSELAGQYNEQFF
16 | TRBV3-1/TRBV3-2 | CASSQGGQDRASGYTF
14 | TRBV10-2 | CASRPSGGADTQYF
16 | TRBV5-1 | CASSLGSGGNTDTQYF
13 | TRBV11-2 | CASSPGESSPLHF
13 | TRBV30 | CAWRSVMNTEAFF
19 | TRBV7-2 | CASSLKRRQGFVGTGELFF
16 | TRBV19 | CASSIAGQRIPYEQYF
14 | TRBV2 | CASNLRGSNQPQHF
13 | TRBV3-1/TRBV3-2 | CASSQHVVQPQHF
17 | TRBV11-2 | CASSLDRIGAPNTEAFF
17 | TRBV2 | CASSERGLGLAKNIQYF
11 | TRBV30 | CAWSRGYGYTF
19 | TRBV5-1 | CASSQGTSGAYPRAGELFF
11 | TRBV28 | CATPTGQPQHF
15 | TRBV24-1 | CATSDQGYPYNEQFF
15 | TRBV4-2 | CASSQGQDRGYGYTF
19 | TRBV12-2 | CASRLAGQGRVLNTGELFF
17 | TRBV5-1 | CASRPTSGGPRSDTQYF
15 | TRBV9 | CASSLSGGAYDTQYF
15 | TRBV20-1 | CSASQSARGDQPQHF
14 | TRBV7-2 | CASAQGLSYNEQFF
14 | TRBV27 | CASSVTSGGYEQYF
15 | TRBV11-2 | CASSPRTVSYNEQFF
15 | TRBV5-4 | CASSLAGGQGNTIYF
15 | TRBV25-1 | CASRDSGFAPHEQFF
16 | TRBV5-1 | CASSPGTGKAGNTIYF
15 | TRBV2 | CASSTIAGGPAEQFF
13 | TRBV28 | CANQDSSGNTIYF
15 | TRBV19 | CASKYGSSYNSPLHF
16 | TRBV5-4 | CASSPGGGAPGNTIYF
15 | TRBV19 | CASSIIYTPTYEQYF
14 | TRBV28 | CASSFSQGGQPQHF
14 | TRBV13 | CASSPTGTTDTQYF
18 | TRBV5-5 | CASSPRGSGFLFFEGYTF
16 | TRBV5-4 | CASSLEGARGTDTQYF
15 | TRBV3-1/TRBV3-2 | CASSQAAGGYNEQFF
13 | TRBV27 | CASSFNDYRGLFF
14 | TRBV5-1 | CASSLGGGADTQYF
13 | TRBV6-5 | CAIQGENTGELFF